These 25 T cell receptor beta chains were sequenced from one sample in a study of T cell changes during pregnancy in multiple sclerosis. Profiled with immunoSEQ multiplex PCR; TCRdb holds only in-frame clones, not every one. Of about 98,000 clones in the sample, 90% to 95% were seen once. This specimen consisted of peripheral blood, obtained after pregnancy. Receptors originate from a female donor in good health, enrolled as a control in a pregnancy study.

The V gene is TRBV2, the J gene TRBJ1-1; no clear D gene. Deletions cut 1 base from V and 0 bases from J, with 6 bases between. CDR3 length: 14 residues. Per the germline V gene, CDR1 is SNHLY and CDR2 is FYNNEI. The CDR3, as DNA: TGTGCCAGCAGTGAAGGCAGGATGAACACTGAAGCTTTCTTT. It translates to CASSEGRMNTEAFF. The full variable domain, its missing parts supplied by reference TRBV2 and TRBJ1-1, is EPEVTQTPSHQVTQMGQEVILRCVPISNHLYFYWYRQILGQKVEFLVSFYNNEISEKSEIFDDQFSVERPDGSNFTLKIRSTKLEDSAMYFCASSEGRMNTEAFFGQGTRLTVV.

The chain uses TRBV7-9 and TRBJ2-1; D uncertain. Trimming pared 3 bases from V and 9 bases from J, leaving 12 bases between. The CDR3 loop spans 13 amino acids. Germline CDR1 reads SEHNR; CDR2 reads FQNEAQ (reference sequence). The CDR3 spells CASSFPSFREQFF. The DNA for the CDR3 is TGTGCCAGCAGCTTTCCTTCCTTCCGTGAGCAGTTCTTC.

DNA of the CDR3: TGCGCCAGCAGCACAACTAGTGTCAATGAGCAGTTCTTC. Translating it yields CASSTTSVNEQFF. J is TRBJ2-1 and V is TRBV5-1, with D perhaps matching TRBD2 (5 bases). The V and J ends lost 4 bases and 6 bases respectively, with 11 bases between them. The CDR3 contains 13 residues. CDR1 SGHRS and CDR2 YFSETQ come from the germline V gene.

The chain employs TRBV25-1 and TRBJ1-1, with 8 bases identical to TRBD1. Trimming cost V 2 bases and J 9 bases; bases outside gene matches: 11. CDR1 and CDR2 from the germline V gene are MGHDK and SYGVNS. The CDR3 loop spans 15 amino acids. CDR3 nucleotides: TGTGCCAGCAGTGAAGCCTATCTGACAGGGGTGAAAGCTTTCTTT. This codes for CASSEAYLTGVKAFF. Based on the CDR3 plus reference TRBV25-1 and TRBJ1-1, the full variable domain is EADIYQTPRYLVIGTGKKITLECSQTMGHDKMYWYQQDPGMELHLIHYSYGVNSTEKGDLSSESTVSRIRTEHFPLTLESARPSHTSQYLCASSEAYLTGVKAFFGQGTRLTVV.

This chain uses TRBV7-9 with TRBJ1-2; TRBD1 matches at 7 bases. The germline V gene encodes CDR1 SEHNR and CDR2 FQNEAQ (reference sequence). This CDR3 is built from 15 residues. V trimming: 3 bases; J trimming: 4 bases; junction bases outside the gene matches: 8. CDR3 region: CASSFPGTDLYGYTF. The DNA of the CDR3 is TGTGCCAGCAGCTTTCCCGGGACAGATCTCTATGGCTACACCTTC.

This chain joins TRBV28 and TRBJ2-7, with TRBD2 identical over 11 bases. Germline assignment: CDR1 MDHEN and CDR2 SYDVKM. J gave up 5 bases and V 6 bases, and 6 bases lay outside the gene matches. The CDR3 has 14 residues. CDR3 coding DNA: TGTGCCAGCAGCCTAGCGGGAGGCGGCCACGAGCAGTACTTC. Its translation is CASSLAGGGHEQYF.

This clone was counted once. CDR3 bases: TGTGCCAGCGGCGGGACGGGGAGGCCCTACGAGCAGTACTTC. It encodes CASGGTGRPYEQYF. The gene calls are TRBV2 and TRBJ2-7; D is possibly TRBD2 (6 bases). This CDR3 spans 14 amino acids. V gave up 8 bases and J gave up 2 bases, with 16 bases separating them. In germline, CDR1 is SNHLY, CDR2 FYNNEI. Full variable domain (rest looked up from reference TRBV2 and TRBJ2-7): EPEVTQTPSHQVTQMGQEVILRCVPISNHLYFYWYRQILGQKVEFLVSFYNNEISEKSEIFDDQFSVERPDGSNFTLKIRSTKLEDSAMYFCASGGTGRPYEQYFGPGTRLTVT.

The CDR3 DNA sequence: TGTGCCAGCAGCTTGGGGCAGGGGCCGAACAATGAGCAGTTCTTC. Its protein product is CASSLGQGPNNEQFF. V gene TRBV5-5 combines with J gene TRBJ2-1, with D maybe TRBD1 (6 bases). The length of the CDR3 is 15 residues. Trimming took off 0 bases at V and 5 bases at J, with 12 bases between the two ends. The germline V gene encodes CDR1 SGHKS and CDR2 YYEKEE (reference sequence). Looking up the rest from reference TRBV5-5 and TRBJ2-1 gives the full variable domain: DAGVTQSPTHLIKTRGQQVTLRCSPISGHKSVSWYQQVLGQGPQFIFQYYEKEERGRGNFPDRFSARQFPNYSSELNVNALLLGDSALYLCASSLGQGPNNEQFFGPGTRLTVL.

This chain joins TRBV27 and TRBJ1-5, with D unresolved. Germline CDR1 and CDR2: MNHEY and SMNVEV (reference sequence). CDR3 length: 12 residues. The chain's CDR3 is CATREGNQPQHF. The CDR3 coding sequence is TGTGCGACCCGGGAGGGCAATCAGCCCCAGCATTTT.

This chain joins TRBV30 and TRBJ1-1, with D perhaps TRBD1 (5 bases). V gave up 2 bases and J gave up 10 bases, with 14 bases separating them. From germline, CDR1 is GTSNPN and CDR2 SVGIG (reference sequence). The CDR3 extends over 12 amino acids. For the CDR3, the DNA is TGTGCCTGGAGTCAACTGGGGCTTGCAGCTTTCTTT. As protein: CAWSQLGLAAFF.

The chain combines TRBV4-1 with TRBJ2-1; a possible D gene is TRBD1 (6 bases). Germline CDR1 and CDR2: MGHRA and YSYEKL. V was cut by 0 bases and J by 0 bases, with 12 bases left in between. CDR3 size: 17 residues. The CDR3 reads CASSQDFRGHSYNEQFF. The CDR3 nucleotides are TGCGCCAGCAGCCAAGATTTCAGGGGTCACTCCTACAATGAGCAGTTCTTC.

The chain has TRBV7-2 and TRBJ2-5, with no clear D. Germline loops: CDR1 SGHTA, CDR2 FQGNSA. V was cut by 5 bases and J by 3 bases, with 10 bases left in between. The length of the CDR3 is 13 residues. CDR3 nucleotide sequence: TGTGCCAGCAGCCTCTACCTTGAAGAGACCCAGTACTTC. Translated, it gives CASSLYLEETQYF. The variable domain in full, with the rest retrieved from reference TRBV7-2 and TRBJ2-5, is GAGVSQSPSNKVTEKGKDVELRCDPISGHTALYWYRQSLGQGLEFLIYFQGNSAPDKSGLPSDRFSAERTGGSVSTLTIQRTQQEDSAVYLCASSLYLEETQYFGPGTRLLVL.

V usage is TRBV9 and J usage is TRBJ2-1, with 12 nucleotides matching TRBD2. The J segment lost 9 bases and the V segment lost 0 bases, leaving 7 bases of the junction unmatched. Germline lookup yields CDR1 SGDLS and CDR2 YYNGEE. The CDR3 totals 16 residues. CDR3 nucleotide sequence: TGTGCCAGCAGCGTAGGGAGAGGACTAGCGGGATTTGAGCAGTTCTTC. Its translation is CASSVGRGLAGFEQFF.

The rearrangement links TRBV19 to TRBJ2-2, with D possibly matching TRBD1 (6 bases). The V gene's germline CDR1 is LNHDA and CDR2 SQIVND (reference sequence). The CDR3 covers 17 residues. V gave up 2 bases and J gave up 4 bases, with 17 bases separating them. The CDR3 sequence is CASSIRLDRLFTGELFF. DNA of the CDR3: TGTGCCAGTAGTATAAGGTTGGACAGACTGTTCACCGGGGAGCTGTTTTTT.

The chain couples TRBV5-6 to TRBJ2-7; TRBD1 matches at 8 bases. The junction had 12 bases not matched to a gene; V was cut back by 9 bases and J by 4 bases. Germline values: CDR1 SGHDT, CDR2 YYEEEE. The CDR3 sequence is 14 residues long. CDR3 residues: CATQPGQGAYEQYF. In DNA form, the CDR3 reads TGTGCCACCCAGCCCGGGCAGGGGGCTTACGAGCAGTACTTC.

The rearrangement joins TRBV7-9 to TRBJ2-7, with 9 bases fitting TRBD1. Per the germline V gene, CDR1 is SEHNR and CDR2 is FQNEAQ (reference sequence). CDR3 length: 15 amino acids. After removal of 6 bases from V and 4 bases from J, the junction contained 10 bases not matched to a gene. CDR3 DNA: TGTGCCAGCAGGAGTCCCGGGACAGGGACATACGAGCAGTACTTC. Translating it yields CASRSPGTGTYEQYF.

The genes are TRBV6-4 and TRBJ2-5; 8 positions match TRBD2. V lost 3 bases, J lost 4 bases, and 7 bases stayed unmatched. CDR3 size: 15 residues. Germline V gives CDR1 MRHNA, CDR2 SNTAGT. The CDR3 DNA reads TGTGCCAGCAGTGAGGCGGGAGGTAGTTCAGAGACCCAGTACTTC. Its translation: CASSEAGGSSETQYF.

This chain joins TRBV29-1 and TRBJ2-5; TRBD2 is a possible D gene (6 bases). The CDR3 length is 11 residues. Germline V CDR1 and CDR2: SQVTM, ANQGSEA. V was cut by 8 bases and J by 5 bases, with 12 bases left in between. The DNA for the CDR3 is TGCAGCCCGGGGGTGGGTGAGACCCAGTACTTC. The encoded protein is CSPGVGETQYF.

This clone was detected a few times. Written as DNA, the CDR3 is TGTGCCAGCAGCACACCGACTGCCCACACTGAAGCTTTCTTT. It translates to CASSTPTAHTEAFF. This chain joins TRBV5-4 and TRBJ1-1, with no clear D. Trimming pared 4 bases from V and 3 bases from J, leaving 13 bases between. The CDR3 spans 14 residues. Germline lookup yields CDR1 SGHNT and CDR2 YYREEE (reference sequence).

The chain is built from TRBV5-6 and TRBJ2-7; D uncertain. Germline V gene sequence: CDR1 SGHDT, CDR2 YYEEEE. The V gene lost 2 bases and the J gene lost 1 base, with 13 bases spanning the gap. The CDR3 consists of 15 residues. This CDR3 reads CASSLGPRGSYEQYF. CDR3 DNA sequence: TGTGCCAGCAGCTTAGGTCCCCGAGGTTCCTACGAGCAGTACTTC.

The V and J genes are TRBV5-6 and TRBJ2-5; possibly TRBD1 for D (5 bases). Germline CDR1 reads SGHDT; CDR2 reads YYEEEE. CDR3 length equals 13 residues. Trimming took 0 bases from V and 3 from J, leaving 6 bases between them. CDR3 sequence (DNA): TGTGCCAGCAGCTTGGGGGGCGAAGAGACCCAGTACTTC. It translates to CASSLGGEETQYF.

On this clone: Because the CDR3 is missing its conserved closing phenylalanine or tryptophan, this is likely a read error. The DNA is omitted, as the CDR3 cannot be located on it reliably, and the CDR3 follows TCRdb's listing. The chain couples TRBV6-6 to TRBJ2-7; the table gives TRBD2 as D, unverified against the DNA. Germline assignment: CDR1 MNHNY and CDR2 SVGAGI (reference sequence). The CDR3 is 12 residues long, counting both termini. CDR3: CASSYGGLAGVI.

The chain uses TRBV7-2 and TRBJ1-1; D may be TRBD1 (6 bases). The V end lost 1 base, the J end lost 7 bases, and 13 bases lay between the germline ends. The germline CDR1 and CDR2 sequences are SGHTA and FQGNSA. This CDR3 contains 14 residues. Here the CDR3 reads CASSLGNRAVEAFF. For the CDR3, the DNA is TGTGCCAGCAGCTTAGGTAACAGGGCCGTTGAAGCTTTCTTT. Combining the CDR3 with reference TRBV7-2 and TRBJ1-1 gives the whole variable domain GAGVSQSPSNKVTEKGKDVELRCDPISGHTALYWYRQSLGQGLEFLIYFQGNSAPDKSGLPSDRFSAERTGGSVSTLTIQRTQQEDSAVYLCASSLGNRAVEAFFGQGTRLTVV.

This rearrangement joins TRBV7-6 to TRBJ2-1; TRBD2 aligns across 11 bases. Germline V gene data show CDR1 as SGHVS and CDR2 as FNYEAQ. With 5 bases clipped from V and 6 bases from J, the junction kept 12 bases outside the gene matches. The CDR3 extends over 17 amino acids. The CDR3 sequence: CASSIQTSGAKGNEQFF. In nucleotides, the CDR3 is TGTGCCAGCAGCATCCAGACTAGCGGGGCGAAGGGCAATGAGCAGTTCTTC. Combining the CDR3 with reference TRBV7-6 and TRBJ2-1 gives the whole variable domain GAGVSQSPRYKVTKRGQDVALRCDPISGHVSLYWYRQALGQGPEFLTYFNYEAQQDKSGLPNDRFSAERPEGSISTLTIQRTEQRDSAMYRCASSIQTSGAKGNEQFFGPGTRLTVL.

The genes are TRBV5-1 and TRBJ1-2, with 10 bases fitting TRBD1. In germline, CDR1 is SGHRS, CDR2 YFSETQ. This CDR3 contains 18 residues. Unmatched junction bases numbered 13, after V lost 4 bases and J lost 1 base. CDR3 nucleotides: TGCGCCAGCAGCCCACACGAGACAGGGGGCGTTATTAACTATGGCTACACCTTC. This gives the protein CASSPHETGGVINYGYTF.